This TCR beta chain derives from a study of T cells in Graves' hyperthyroidism and ophthalmopathy. This clonotype came up a few times. With 6 bases removed from V and 4 bases from J, the gap between germline ends came to 3 bases. Germline V lookup: CDR1 SGHTA, CDR2 FQGNSA. This CDR3 is 10 amino acids long. Template material for amplifying TCR beta CDR3 regions consisted of RNA transcripts. The HTBI primer set served for first-round RT-PCR of the TCR CDR3. TCRdb passed the multiplex PCR reads through MiXCR, listing each CDR3 protein once. The table has hundreds of thousands of distinct CDR3 sequences, 18% seen once.

This rearrangement joins TRBV7-2 to TRBJ1-2, with unresolved D. Specimen: blood. The receptor was derived from a man aged 40-49 years with Graves' hyperthyroidism. The CDR3 sequence: CASRLYGYTF. CDR3 DNA sequence: TGTGCCAGCAGACTCTATGGCTACACCTTC.